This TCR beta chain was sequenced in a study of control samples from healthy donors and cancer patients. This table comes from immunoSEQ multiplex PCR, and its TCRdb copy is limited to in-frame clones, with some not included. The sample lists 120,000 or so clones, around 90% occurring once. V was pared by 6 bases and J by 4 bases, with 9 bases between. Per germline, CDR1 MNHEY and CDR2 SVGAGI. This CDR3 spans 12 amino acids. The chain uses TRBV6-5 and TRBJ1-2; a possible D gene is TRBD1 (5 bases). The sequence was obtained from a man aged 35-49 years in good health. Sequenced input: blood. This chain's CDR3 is CASRQGSYGYTF. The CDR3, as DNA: TGTGCCAGCAGGCAGGGCAGCTATGGCTACACCTTC.